The 26 T cell receptor beta chains in this list originate from one sample, sequenced in a study of CD8+CD57+ T cells in acquired aplastic anemia. Genomic DNA constituted the template upon which TCR beta VDJ and CDR3 profiling was performed. TCRdb processed the reads anew with MiXCR; each CDR3 protein has one entry. Of some 290,000 distinct CDR3 sequences listed, approximately 56% are singletons. Sequenced: sorted CD4+, CD8+, or CD8+CD57+ T cells (not recorded which) from PBMCs. The receptors were gathered from a human donor with severe aplastic anemia or a healthy control (not recorded which).

The count of this clonotype is one. The chain is built from TRBV7-2 and TRBJ1-1, with D possibly matching TRBD1 (5 bases). Germline V CDR1 and CDR2: SGHTA, FQGNSA. With 7 bases removed from V and 8 bases from J, the gap between germline ends came to 17 bases. The CDR3 is made up of 13 amino acids. The CDR3 DNA sequence: TGTGCCAGCACGCTTAGAAACGGGGCCGAAGCTTTCTTT. Translating it yields CASTLRNGAEAFF.

This clonotype was counted a few times. The chain has TRBV29-1 and TRBJ1-2, with D perhaps TRBD1 (6 bases). The germline gives CDR1 SQVTM, CDR2 ANQGSEA. Trimming took 6 bases from V and 5 from J, leaving 10 bases between them. This CDR3 region has 11 residues. CDR3 bases: TGCAGCGTGGAGGGGGGGTATGGCTACACCTTC. The encoded protein is CSVEGGYGYTF.

This clonotype was recorded at least ten times. The chain uses TRBV6-2 or TRBV6-3 and TRBJ2-7, with 7 bases lining up with TRBD1. The germline V gene has CDR1 MNHEY and CDR2 SVGEGT. Trimming removed 4 bases from V and 1 base from J; junction bases left unmatched: 7. The CDR3 has 15 residues. The CDR3, as DNA: TGTGCCAGCAGTTTTCTGGGACAGATTTCCTACGAGCAGTACTTC. Amino acids: CASSFLGQISYEQYF.

This clonotype was seen only once. The rearrangement joins TRBV5-1 to TRBJ1-2; D unresolved. V was clipped by 4 bases and J by 4 bases, with 11 bases between them. This CDR3 is 13 amino acids long. Germline V gives CDR1 SGHRS, CDR2 YFSETQ. The CDR3 DNA sequence: TGCGCCAGCAGCGTCGAAGTAAGCTATGGCTACACCTTC. Its translation: CASSVEVSYGYTF.

V gene TRBV5-1 combines with J gene TRBJ2-3; 10 bases are a match to TRBD2. Germline V gene data show CDR1 as SGHRS and CDR2 as YFSETQ. The CDR3 runs to 14 residues. The V segment lost 3 bases and the J segment 6 bases; nucleotides outside the gene matches: 4. In DNA form, the CDR3 reads TGCGCCAGCAGCTACACTAGCGGGGTCGATACGCAGTATTTT. Protein sequence: CASSYTSGVDTQYF.

This chain links TRBV20-1 with TRBJ2-5; D may be TRBD1 or TRBD2 (5 bases each). V lost 4 bases, J lost 2 bases, and 11 bases lay in between. This CDR3 spans 13 amino acids. Germline CDR1 reads DFQATT; CDR2 reads SNEGSKA (reference sequence). The CDR3 region is CSAIGTGQETQYF. In nucleotides, the CDR3 is TGCAGTGCTATCGGGACGGGACAAGAGACCCAGTACTTC.

The CDR3 protein is CASSWDAWDSPLHF. The CDR3 region has the DNA TGCGCCAGCAGCTGGGACGCCTGGGATTCACCCCTCCACTTT. This rearrangement joins TRBV5-1 to TRBJ1-6; a possible D gene is TRBD1 (5 bases). The CDR3 sequence is 14 residues long. Trimming cost V 3 bases and J 8 bases, with 12 bases left between them. Germline V gene data show CDR1 as SGHRS and CDR2 as YFSETQ.

With regard to this clonotype: Germline is not matched at one junction end, which may reflect a read error. The gene calls are TRBV7-2 and TRBJ1-1, with 7 bases aligning to TRBD1. The CDR3 contains 13 residues. Germline V gene sequence: CDR1 SGHTA, CDR2 FQGNSA. This chain's CDR3 is CASSLDRAPEAFF. The CDR3 bases are TGTGCTAGCAGTTTAGACAGGGCCCCCGAAGCTTTCTTT.

The chain couples TRBV10-2 to TRBJ2-1; D is undetermined. Germline CDR1 WSHSY, CDR2 SAAADI. The CDR3 has 14 amino acids. The germline V and J ends were trimmed by 8 bases and 4 bases, with 15 bases remaining between them. CDR3 in amino acids: CASWTSPSYNEQFF. The CDR3 nucleotides are TGCGCCAGCTGGACGAGTCCGTCTTACAATGAGCAGTTCTTC.

This clonotype was observed a few times. The genes are TRBV7-9 and TRBJ2-1, with 8 positions matching TRBD1. In germline, CDR1 is SEHNR, CDR2 FQNEAQ (reference sequence). The CDR3 has 14 amino acids. J lost 4 bases, V lost 5 bases, and 4 bases had no gene match. The CDR3 here is CASSPNRGYNEQFF. CDR3 DNA: TGTGCCAGCAGCCCTAACAGGGGGTACAATGAGCAGTTCTTC.

Here the CDR3 reads CASSGGATNEKLFF. In nucleotides, the CDR3 is TGTGCCAGCAGTGGCGGAGCAACTAATGAAAAACTGTTTTTT. The gene calls are TRBV12-3 or TRBV12-4 and TRBJ1-4; no definite D call. V gave up 5 bases and J gave up 0 bases, with 7 bases separating them. This CDR3 has 14 amino acids.

V and J are TRBV6-5 and TRBJ2-3, with TRBD2 identical over 12 bases. The CDR3 extends over 18 amino acids. With V trimmed by 6 bases and J by 4 bases, 14 bases remained unmatched. CDR1 MNHEY and CDR2 SVGAGI come from the germline V gene. CDR3 sequence reads: CASRHGLAGSLYSDTQYF. The CDR3 DNA reads TGTGCCAGCAGACATGGACTAGCGGGGTCTCTTTACTCAGATACGCAGTATTTT.

This clonotype occurred many times. The CDR3: CASMSGQGSAGELFF. The CDR3 nucleotides are TGTGCCAGCATGAGCGGACAGGGTTCGGCCGGGGAGCTGTTTTTT. The chain employs TRBV12-3 or TRBV12-4 and TRBJ2-2; 8 bases fit TRBD1. This CDR3 has 15 residues. J lost 6 bases, V lost 7 bases, and 10 bases had no gene match.

At least ten counts were recorded for this clonotype. The genes are TRBV27 and TRBJ2-7, with D possibly matching TRBD1 (6 bases). V lost 1 base and J 0 bases, leaving 13 bases between the germline ends. Germline V gene lookup returns CDR1 MNHEY and CDR2 SMNVEV (reference sequence). There are 16 residues in the CDR3. The CDR3 nucleotides are TGTGCCAGCAGTTTATTCGGTACAGGGAGCTCCTACGAGCAGTACTTC. As protein: CASSLFGTGSSYEQYF.

This chain uses TRBV13 with TRBJ2-7; D remains unclear. The CDR3 extends over 12 amino acids. Germline CDR1 reads PRHDT; CDR2 reads FYEKMQ (reference sequence). The ends were cut back, 8 bases at V and 0 bases at J, with 8 bases in the middle. The CDR3 region is CASHDNSYEQYF. For the CDR3, the DNA is TGTGCCAGCCACGACAACTCCTACGAGCAGTACTTC.

The V gene is TRBV2, the J gene TRBJ2-1; 10 bases agree with TRBD2. The V and J ends lost 7 bases and 0 bases, in that order; junction bases with no gene match: 9. The CDR3 is 17 amino acids. Germline-derived CDR1 and CDR2 are SNHLY and FYNNEI. The CDR3 loop is CASIASGGAASYNEQFF. The CDR3 DNA is TGTGCCAGCATTGCGAGCGGGGGGGCCGCCTCCTACAATGAGCAGTTCTTC.

The chain recombines TRBV20-1 with TRBJ2-3; D ambiguous. Trimming removed 4 bases at V and 3 bases at J, with 8 bases between. This CDR3 is 12 amino acids long. Germline loops: CDR1 DFQATT, CDR2 SNEGSKA (reference sequence). This CDR3 is CSATGLTDTQYF. CDR3 in DNA: TGCAGTGCTACGGGCTTAACAGATACGCAGTATTTT.

The chain joins TRBV19 to TRBJ1-1; a possible D gene is TRBD1 (5 bases). Deletions cut 3 bases from V and 3 bases from J, with 8 bases between. The CDR3 consists of 13 residues. Per germline, CDR1 LNHDA and CDR2 SQIVND (reference sequence). For the CDR3, the DNA is TGTGCCAGTAGTATTGGGGCAGACACTGAAGCTTTCTTT. It translates to CASSIGADTEAFF.

This clonotype has only a few counts. The V gene is TRBV15, the J gene TRBJ2-7; D uncertain. The CDR3 runs 13 residues. The V gene's germline CDR1 is LNHNV and CDR2 YYDKDF (reference sequence). V dropped 0 bases and J dropped 4 bases, with 7 bases sitting between them. The CDR3 is CATSRDPDYEQYF. CDR3 nucleotide sequence: TGTGCCACCAGCAGAGATCCAGATTACGAGCAGTACTTC.

In this sample, this clonotype turned up once. The rearrangement joins TRBV2 to TRBJ2-7; D possibly corresponds to TRBD1 (7 bases). Germline loops: CDR1 SNHLY, CDR2 FYNNEI. The CDR3 is 15 residues long. V lost 8 bases and J 3 bases, leaving 20 bases between the germline ends. The CDR3 nucleotides read TGTGCCAGCTGCTACGCGGGGACAGAAGTCTACGAGCAGTACTTC. Its protein product is CASCYAGTEVYEQYF. The full variable domain, its missing parts supplied by reference TRBV2 and TRBJ2-7, is EPEVTQTPSHQVTQMGQEVILRCVPISNHLYFYWYRQILGQKVEFLVSFYNNEISEKSEIFDDQFSVERPDGSNFTLKIRSTKLEDSAMYFCASCYAGTEVYEQYFGPGTRLTVT.

About this clonotype itself: One junction end disagrees with the germline gene, perhaps due to a read error. The chain employs TRBV7-2 and TRBJ2-5, with 11 positions matching TRBD2. The germline V gene encodes CDR1 SGHTA and CDR2 FQGNSA. There are 17 residues in the CDR3. The CDR3 is CDSSLGRRLAGQETQYF. Written as DNA, the CDR3 is TGTGACAGCAGCTTAGGTCGTCGACTAGCGGGACAAGAGACCCAGTACTTC.

The chain carries TRBV20-1 and TRBJ2-1, with 10 bases aligning to TRBD2. The CDR3 is made up of 17 amino acids. With V trimmed by 0 bases and J by 7 bases, 12 bases remained unmatched. Germline V gives CDR1 DFQATT, CDR2 SNEGSKA (reference sequence). The CDR3 DNA reads as TGCAGTGCTAGAGAGCCCAGGCTAGCGGGAGCGAGGAATGAGCAGTTCTTC. This codes for CSAREPRLAGARNEQFF.

V gene TRBV7-9 combines with J gene TRBJ2-7; either TRBD1 or TRBD2 may supply D (6 bases each). Matching the DNA end better, TRBJ2-5 makes the J call doubtful. This CDR3 comprises 15 residues. Germline loops: CDR1 SEHNR, CDR2 FQNEAQ (reference sequence). In DNA form, the CDR3 reads TGTGCCAGCCGCGTAAATCCGGGGGCTGGGGAGACCCAGTACTTC. Translation: CASRVNPGAGETQYF.

This clonotype was seen repeatedly, ten times or more. The CDR3 is CASSQRPFSTNEKLFF. CDR3 DNA: TGTGCCAGCAGCCAGAGGCCTTTTTCAACTAATGAAAAACTGTTTTTT. V is TRBV6-5 and J is TRBJ1-4; D call uncertain. Germline loops: CDR1 MNHEY, CDR2 SVGAGI. V was clipped by 6 bases and J by 0 bases, with 14 bases between them. This CDR3 region has 16 residues.

At least ten counts were recorded for this clonotype. The rearrangement links TRBV5-6 to TRBJ2-3; D gene ambiguous. The CDR3 loop spans 11 amino acids. In germline, CDR1 is SGHDT, CDR2 YYEEEE. V was cut by 7 bases and J by 5 bases, with 8 bases left in between. CDR3 residues: CASALGDTQYF. As DNA, the CDR3 is TGTGCCAGCGCCTTGGGAGATACGCAGTATTTT. The variable domain in full, with the rest retrieved from reference TRBV5-6 and TRBJ2-3, is DAGVTQSPTHLIKTRGQQVTLRCSPKSGHDTVSWYQQALGQGPQFIFQYYEEEERQRGNFPDRFSGHQFPNYSSELNVNALLLGDSALYLCASALGDTQYFGPGTRLTVL.

This chain uses TRBV10-3 with TRBJ1-4, with TRBD1 matching 7 bases. This CDR3 has 15 amino acids. V was pared by 0 bases and J by 7 bases, with 5 bases of the junction left unmatched. The V gene's germline CDR1 is ENHRY and CDR2 SYGVKD. The CDR3 sequence: CAISESRTGSEKLFF. The CDR3 nucleotides read TGTGCCATCAGTGAGTCTCGGACAGGCAGTGAAAAACTGTTTTTT.